The 26 T cell receptor beta chains in this list originate from one sample, sequenced in a study of blood T cell repertoires in COVID-19. TCRdb keeps only in-frame clones here, not all; method: immunoSEQ multiplex PCR. The table shows 350,000 to 400,000 clones, with approximately 88% occurring only once. Sequencing was performed on peripheral blood. The receptors were gathered from a woman aged 30 to 39 with COVID-19, enrolled during active disease.

V gene TRBV9 combines with J gene TRBJ2-1; perhaps TRBD2 as D (6 bases). This CDR3 region has 13 residues. V dropped 4 bases and J dropped 8 bases, with 13 bases sitting between them. Germline V gives CDR1 SGDLS, CDR2 YYNGEE. The CDR3 DNA is TGTGCCAGCAGCTTGGGAGGCCTCGATGAGCAGTTCTTC. Its protein product is CASSLGGLDEQFF.

This chain joins TRBV21-1 and TRBJ1-2; TRBD1, the D gene given by the table, was not confirmed from the DNA. TRBV21-1 is assigned pseudogene status. CDR3 size: 13 residues. DNA of the CDR3: TGTGCCAGGGGGACAGGGGGAGACTATGGCTACACCTTC. As protein: CARGTGGDYGYTF.

CDR3 DNA: TGTGCCAGCAGCGAATGGGACTCTCCAGCGACTGGGGCCAACGTCCTGACTTTC. It translates to CASSEWDSPATGANVLTF. The chain uses TRBV9 and TRBJ2-6, with D perhaps TRBD2 (6 bases). Germline V gene sequence: CDR1 SGDLS, CDR2 YYNGEE. CDR3 length: 18 amino acids. V was pared by 3 bases and J by 2 bases, with 18 bases between.

This chain joins TRBV28 and TRBJ2-7; TRBD1 agrees at 10 bases. V lost 5 bases, J lost 2 bases, and 6 bases stayed unmatched. CDR3 size: 15 residues. The germline V gene has CDR1 MDHEN and CDR2 SYDVKM. The DNA of the CDR3 is TGTGCCAGCAGTCCGCAAGGACAGGGGGCCTACGAGCAGTACTTC. Its protein is CASSPQGQGAYEQYF.

The chain joins TRBV30 to TRBJ2-4; D is perhaps TRBD2 (6 bases). The CDR3 sequence is 15 residues long. Trimming removed 0 bases at V and 6 bases at J, with 15 bases between. Germline CDR1 and CDR2: GTSNPN and SVGIG (reference sequence). This chain's CDR3 is CAWSVRREGLNIQYF. In DNA form, the CDR3 reads TGTGCCTGGAGTGTAAGGCGGGAAGGATTAAACATTCAGTACTTC.

This CDR3 is CASSFFGTGMYEQYF. The CDR3 DNA is TGTGCCAGCAGCTTTTTCGGGACAGGGATGTACGAGCAGTACTTC. The chain couples TRBV5-6 to TRBJ2-7, with 9 positions matching TRBD1. The CDR3 is 15 residues long. Germline loops: CDR1 SGHDT, CDR2 YYEEEE. Trimming removed 2 bases from V and 4 bases from J; junction bases left unmatched: 7.

The CDR3 spells CASSQDLSDPIREQYV. The CDR3 DNA is TGTGCCAGCAGCCAAGATCTGAGCGACCCCATAAGGGAGCAGTACGTC. The rearrangement joins TRBV3-1 (or the pseudogene TRBV3-2) to TRBJ2-7; D is ambiguous. V was pared by 0 bases and J by 7 bases, with 19 bases between. Looked up from germline, CDR1 is LGHDT and CDR2 is YNNKEL (reference sequence). The CDR3 runs 16 residues.

V and J are TRBV11-3 and TRBJ2-3, with 8 bases that match TRBD1. Trimming cost V 4 bases and J 2 bases; bases outside gene matches: 8. Germline CDR1 is SGHNT and CDR2 is YENEEA. CDR3 length equals 16 residues. Here the CDR3 reads CASSSRTGTYTDTQYF. CDR3 bases: TGTGCCAGCAGCTCACGGACAGGGACGTACACAGATACGCAGTATTTT.

This chain uses TRBV4-1 with TRBJ2-3; 8 bases align to TRBD2. The CDR3 totals 15 residues. The V segment lost 0 bases and the J segment 2 bases; nucleotides outside the gene matches: 1. Germline CDR1 reads MGHRA; CDR2 reads YSYEKL. CDR3 nucleotides: TGCGCCAGCAGCCAAGAGACTAGCGCCACAGATACGCAGTATTTT. It specifies CASSQETSATDTQYF.

This clone was picked up a small number of times. The chain recombines TRBV10-1 with TRBJ2-7; tentative D call: TRBD2 (6 bases). The CDR3 extends over 16 amino acids. CDR1 and CDR2 (germline): WNHNN, SYGVQD (reference sequence). The ends were cut back, 4 bases at V and 3 bases at J, with 19 bases in the middle. The CDR3 coding sequence is TGCGCCAGCAGTGTAGGCTTTGGACTGGGACTCTACGAGCAGTACTTC. It codes for CASSVGFGLGLYEQYF.

The chain links TRBV29-1 to TRBJ1-1; tentatively, D is TRBD1 (6 bases). CDR1 is SQVTM and CDR2 is ANQGSEA in the germline V gene. V lost 4 bases to trimming and J lost 3 bases, with 15 bases between them. This CDR3 comprises 14 residues. In nucleotides, the CDR3 is TGCAGCGTTGGAACAGGGCTGCAGGACACTGAAGCTTTCTTT. It is translated as CSVGTGLQDTEAFF.

This chain connects TRBV19 to TRBJ2-5; maybe TRBD2 (7 bases). Trimming stripped 4 bases from V and 5 bases from J, with 14 bases between. This CDR3 is built from 14 residues. Germline V CDR1 and CDR2: LNHDA, SQIVND (reference sequence). The CDR3 here is CASSSGGAGETQYF. In DNA form, the CDR3 reads TGTGCCAGTAGTAGCGGGGGCGCCGGGGAGACCCAGTACTTC.

This chain joins TRBV7-9 and TRBJ1-3; D may be TRBD1 (5 bases). The V gene's germline CDR1 is SEHNR and CDR2 FQNEAQ (reference sequence). The CDR3 loop spans 12 amino acids. The V and J ends lost 4 bases and 4 bases respectively, with 5 bases between them. CDR3 loop: CASSSGGNTIYF. CDR3 in DNA: TGTGCCAGCAGCTCAGGGGGAAACACCATATATTTT.

The genes are TRBV21-1 and TRBJ2-7; TRBD1, as called in the table, went unchecked against the DNA. TRBV21-1 is a pseudogene segment. The CDR3 covers 17 residues. The CDR3 DNA follows: TGTGCCAGCAGCGAAAAGGGGGGGGACAGGAGATACTACGAGCAGTACTTC. This translates into CASSEKGGDRRYYEQYF.

The rearrangement uses TRBV3-1 (or the pseudogene TRBV3-2) and TRBJ2-5; 9 bases fit TRBD1. Germline CDR1 reads LGHDT; CDR2 reads YNNKEL (reference sequence). V trimming: 5 bases; J trimming: 0 bases; junction bases outside the gene matches: 7. This CDR3 has 16 residues. The CDR3 here is CASSNVRDRDQETQYF. Here the CDR3 DNA reads TGTGCCAGCAGCAACGTGCGGGACAGGGACCAAGAGACCCAGTACTTC.

This clone was counted between two and nine times. The gene calls are TRBV2 and TRBJ1-3; D not resolved. V was shortened by 2 bases and J by 0 bases, with 17 bases between the two germline ends. The CDR3 has 18 residues. Germline CDR1 SNHLY, CDR2 FYNNEI. The CDR3 nucleotides read TGTGCCAGCAGTGAATCCGGCCAGCTTAGACTCTCTGGAAACACCATATATTTT. It specifies CASSESGQLRLSGNTIYF.

This clone was found once. The rearrangement links TRBV4-2 to TRBJ2-3, with D maybe TRBD1 (5 bases). Germline loops: CDR1 LGHNA, CDR2 YNFKEQ. Trimming removed 0 bases from V and 0 bases from J, with 10 bases in between. The CDR3 covers 16 residues. Here the CDR3 reads CASSQDAGPSTDTQYF. In DNA form, the CDR3 reads TGTGCCAGCAGCCAAGATGCAGGGCCCAGCACAGATACGCAGTATTTT.

This chain connects TRBV28 to TRBJ2-5; perhaps TRBD1 as D (6 bases). CDR3 length equals 15 residues. The ends were cut back, 8 bases at V and 0 bases at J, with 16 bases in the middle. Germline loops: CDR1 MDHEN, CDR2 SYDVKM. The CDR3 sequence: CASAPGASYQETQYF. As DNA, the CDR3 is TGTGCCAGCGCCCCAGGGGCGTCGTACCAAGAGACCCAGTACTTC.

This clone turned up a few times. A junction boundary mismatches the germline segment, possibly from a read error. The chain has TRBV7-7 and TRBJ2-3, with 11 bases lining up with TRBD2. The germline V gene encodes CDR1 SSHAT and CDR2 FNYEAQ (reference sequence). The CDR3 runs 15 residues. The CDR3 region is CASSSTSGTTDTQYF. CDR3 DNA sequence: TGTGCTAGCAGCTCGACTAGCGGGACCACAGATACGCAGTATTTT. Variable domain in full (rest from reference TRBV7-7 and TRBJ2-3): GAGVSQSPRYKVTKRGQDVTLRCDPISSHATLYWYQQALGQGPEFLTYFNYEAQPDKSGLPSDRFSAERPEGSISTLTIQRTEQRDSAMYRCASSSTSGTTDTQYFGPGTRLTVL.

The chain is built from TRBV4-3 and TRBJ2-1; TRBD1 agrees at 7 bases. CDR3 size: 15 residues. The V gene end was trimmed by 0 bases and the J gene end by 5 bases; junction bases not matched to a gene: 4. Germline assignment: CDR1 LGHNA and CDR2 YSLEER. The CDR3 DNA reads TGCGCCAGCAGCCAAGACCTCGGGACAGACAATGAGCAGTTCTTC. The encoded protein is CASSQDLGTDNEQFF.

The chain combines TRBV11-2 with TRBJ1-2, with 7 nucleotides matching TRBD1. With 5 bases clipped from V and 3 bases from J, the junction kept 3 bases outside the gene matches. Looked up from germline, CDR1 is SGHAT and CDR2 is FQNNGV. The CDR3 totals 13 residues. The chain's CDR3 is CASSPDRDYGYTF. DNA for the CDR3: TGTGCCAGCAGCCCCGACAGGGACTATGGCTACACCTTC.

This sequence joins TRBV5-5 and TRBJ1-2, with TRBD1 as a possible D gene (6 bases). Germline CDR1 SGHKS, CDR2 YYEKEE (reference sequence). The V gene lost 1 base and the J gene lost 5 bases, with 12 bases spanning the gap. The CDR3 runs 14 residues. The CDR3: CASSLQTGPYGYTF. In DNA, the CDR3 is TGTGCCAGCAGCTTGCAAACAGGGCCTTATGGCTACACCTTC.

This clone was seen only once. The genes are TRBV3-1 (or the pseudogene TRBV3-2) and TRBJ2-1, with 8 bases identical to TRBD2. This CDR3 contains 15 residues. Germline values: CDR1 LGHDT, CDR2 YNNKEL (reference sequence). After removal of 0 bases from V and 10 bases from J, the junction contained 8 bases not matched to a gene. The CDR3 sequence is CASSQDPTSAGEQFF. CDR3 DNA sequence: TGTGCCAGCAGCCAAGATCCGACTAGCGCGGGGGAGCAGTTCTTC.

CDR3 nucleotide sequence: TGTGCCAGCAGTCCACGGGACAGACTTAATGAAAAACTGTTTTTT. This gives the protein CASSPRDRLNEKLFF. The V call is TRBV27, the J call TRBJ1-4; 7 bases map to TRBD1. V gave up 5 bases and J gave up 4 bases; unmatched junction bases: 7. CDR3 length: 15 residues. Germline assignment: CDR1 MNHEY and CDR2 SMNVEV (reference sequence).

This clone was detected once. The J gene is TRBJ2-2, the V gene TRBV5-5, with TRBD2 matching 11 bases. Trimming took 2 bases from V and 1 from J; bases not matched to a gene: 4. The CDR3 totals 17 residues. CDR1 is SGHKS and CDR2 is YYEKEE in the germline V gene (reference sequence). CDR3 amino acids: CASSLRLAGKNTGELFF. The CDR3 nucleotides read TGTGCCAGCAGCTTACGACTAGCGGGGAAGAACACCGGGGAGCTGTTTTTT. Together with reference TRBV5-5 and TRBJ2-2, the CDR3 gives the full variable domain: DAGVTQSPTHLIKTRGQQVTLRCSPISGHKSVSWYQQVLGQGPQFIFQYYEKEERGRGNFPDRFSARQFPNYSSELNVNALLLGDSALYLCASSLRLAGKNTGELFFGEGSRLTVL.

This clone has more than one count but fewer than ten. The rearrangement joins TRBV9 to TRBJ2-1; a possible D gene is TRBD2 (6 bases). The ends were cut back, 8 bases at V and 7 bases at J, with 10 bases in the middle. Germline-derived CDR1 and CDR2 are SGDLS and YYNGEE. The CDR3 extends over 11 amino acids. The CDR3, as DNA: TGTGCCAGTGATGGGGGGAATGAGCAGTTCTTC. Translated, it gives CASDGGNEQFF.